This TCR beta chain was sequenced during a study of cytomegalovirus exposure and HLA in healthy donors. In the study overall: The study placed less than 90% of its 398 genotyped donors in the Caucasian-associated ancestry cluster.

This clone was seen a handful of times. Germline V gene data show CDR1 as PRHDT and CDR2 as FYEKMQ (reference sequence). The CDR3 sequence is 16 residues long. V was clipped by 3 bases and J by 8 bases; unmatched bases: 12. PCR employed 60 Vbeta and 13 Jbeta primers. The authors' processing: An analysis that came later counted some 85 million unique TCR beta chains, approximately 12 million shared. Assay: immunoSEQ multiplex PCR; the TCRdb copy retains only in-frame clones and omits some. For V, J and clone size, that table is used; D and trimming come from the DNA. The sample carries fewer than 250,000 clones, more than 75% recorded once.

This TCR was sampled from a man in his forties in good health and CMV-seropositive. V is TRBV13 and J is TRBJ1-2, with TRBD1 identical over 10 bases. The sequenced sample consisted of PBMCs. The CDR3 region has the DNA TGTGCCAGCAGCTTCCGGGACAGGGGACGGCTTGGAGGCTACACCTTC. It specifies CASSFRDRGRLGGYTF. The whole variable domain, remainder taken from reference TRBV13 and TRBJ1-2, is AAGVIQSPRHLIKEKRETATLKCYPIPRHDTVYWYQQGPGQDPQFLISFYEKMQSDKGSIPDRFSAQQFSDYHSELNMSSLELGDSALYFCASSFRDRGRLGGYTFGSGTRLTVV.